The TCR beta chain under discussion was sequenced for a study of blood T cell repertoires in COVID-19 (dated by TCRdb to 2018 to 2021). For context, the study as a whole: Samples covering the acute and convalescent phases of COVID-19 were provided by collaborators in the United States, Italy and Spain. The material from the prospective study consisted of cDNA or gDNA derived from T cells, B-cell-depleted T cells, or PBMCs. Deeply sampled blood TCRbeta repertoires from subjects exposed to, actively infected with, or recovered from COVID-19 were included in the dataset. The repertoires were released in a freely available public database meant as a resource for research on the immune response to SARS-CoV-2. The samples were drawn from two sources: the first 160 participants of the ongoing ImmuneRACE study, and 1,200 or so subjects contributed by 6 global collaborators. A de-identified subject ID, COVID-19 status, age in years and sex were almost always included in the sample metadata. Where HLA class I and class II types were available, the types were taken from metadata supplied by the sample provider, not from assay-based typing.

The germline ends are 9 bases apart after V is trimmed by 5 bases and J by 2 bases. The CDR3, from cysteine to phenylalanine, totals 13 residues. The kept DNA is CDR3 alone, 39 bases in frame from the first base. According to the germline V gene, CDR1 reads MDHEN and CDR2 reads SYDVKM. Samples from volunteer blood donors who had recovered from COVID-19 were contributed by a second Seattle source. The collaborating institutions used their own protocols to collect whole blood in K2EDTA tubes. Collaborator samples were shipped for TCRbeta analysis as frozen whole blood, isolated PBMCs, or DNA extracted from either sample type. Study-level results and caveats: Clinical and demographic metadata were provided uncurated, with the amount varying by source and participant.

In its sample, this clone was seen once. What this receptor recognizes is not known. Base quality data are lacking; no much larger clone is found one base away. TCRbeta CDR3 regions were amplified from genomic DNA using the immunoSEQ Assay, a bias-controlled multiplex PCR. As for how the authors treated the data: Nucleated cell counts per sample were estimated from amplification of reference gene primers within the assay. Sequence reads were collapsed and filtered to measure the absolute abundance of every unique TCRbeta CDR3 rearrangement. For each sample, productive Simpson clonality was calculated as the square root of Simpson's diversity index over productive rearrangements. Here the immuneACCESS table is served through TCRdb, limited to in-frame sequences with V and J called. Missing clones are a known gap in these copies; in checked studies unresolved V genes cover under half, and the rest lacks a known reason. The DNA gave D and trimming, while V, J and clone size come from that table. The table for this sample lists about 340,000 clones; around 91% of them were counted only once. The ten largest make up around 3.3% of the sample.

Here the chain combines TRBV28 and TRBJ1-1; confidence is insufficient to name the D gene. Sample: peripheral blood. The receptor comes from a woman in her late teens or twenties who had recovered from COVID-19. For the CDR3, the sequence is CASSPRQNTEAFF. The nucleotides are TGTGCCAGCAGTCCCCGACAAAACACTGAAGCTTTCTTT.